What follows describes a single TCR beta chain. The antigen is not known. The data were taken from a study of naive and memory T cell subsets. Study outcomes and limitations: Over 95% of naive TCR sequences appeared only once, unlike memory subsets.

Both TRBC1 and TRBC2 were covered by a beta constant-region primer of two equimolar oligonucleotides. TCRdb fed the UMI-ligation and nested PCR reads into MiXCR, producing one record per CDR3 protein. The sample consists of tens of thousands of distinct CDR3 sequences, around 13% of them appearing once. Sequenced sample: central memory CD4+ T cells from blood. This sequence was found in a human donor in good health.

Written as DNA, the CDR3 is TGTGCCAGCAGTTCGTCGGGAGTGGTCGAGCAGTACTTC. As protein: CASSSSGVVEQYF. The genes are TRBV27 and TRBJ2-7; tentatively, D is TRBD2 (6 bases). The CDR3 consists of 13 residues. Germline V CDR1 and CDR2: MNHEY, SMNVEV (reference sequence). The V and J ends lost 4 bases and 6 bases respectively, with 13 bases between them.